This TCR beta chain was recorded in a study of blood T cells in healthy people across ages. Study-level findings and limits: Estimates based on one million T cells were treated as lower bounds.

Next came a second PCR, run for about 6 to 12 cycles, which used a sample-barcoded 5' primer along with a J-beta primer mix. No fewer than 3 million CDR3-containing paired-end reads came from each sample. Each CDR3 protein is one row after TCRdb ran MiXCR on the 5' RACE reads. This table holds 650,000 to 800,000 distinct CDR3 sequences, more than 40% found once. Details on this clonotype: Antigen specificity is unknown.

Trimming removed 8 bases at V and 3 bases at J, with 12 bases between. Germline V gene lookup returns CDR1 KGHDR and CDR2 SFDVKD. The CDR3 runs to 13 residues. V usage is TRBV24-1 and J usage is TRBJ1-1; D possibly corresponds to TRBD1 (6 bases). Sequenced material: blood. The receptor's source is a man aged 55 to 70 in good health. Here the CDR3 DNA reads TGTGCCACCACGTCAGGGGATGACACTGAAGCTTTCTTT. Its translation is CATTSGDDTEAFF.